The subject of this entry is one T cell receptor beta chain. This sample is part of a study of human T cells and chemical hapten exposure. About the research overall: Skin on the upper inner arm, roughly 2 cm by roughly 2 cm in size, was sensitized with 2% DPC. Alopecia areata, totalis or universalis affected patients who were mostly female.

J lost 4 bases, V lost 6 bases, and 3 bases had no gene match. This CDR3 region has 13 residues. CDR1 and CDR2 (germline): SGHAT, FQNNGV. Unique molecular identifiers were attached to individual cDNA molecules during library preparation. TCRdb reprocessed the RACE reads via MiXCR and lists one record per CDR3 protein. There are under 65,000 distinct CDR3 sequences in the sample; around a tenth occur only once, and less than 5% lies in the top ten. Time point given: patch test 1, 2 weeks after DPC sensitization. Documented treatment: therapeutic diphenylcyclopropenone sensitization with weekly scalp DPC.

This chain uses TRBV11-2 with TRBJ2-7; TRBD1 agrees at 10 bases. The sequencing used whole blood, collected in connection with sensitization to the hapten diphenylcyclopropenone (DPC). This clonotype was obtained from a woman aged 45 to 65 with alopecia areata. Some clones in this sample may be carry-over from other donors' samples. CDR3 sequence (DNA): TGTGCCAGCAGACGACAGGGGGCTTACGAGCAGTACTTC. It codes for CASRRQGAYEQYF.